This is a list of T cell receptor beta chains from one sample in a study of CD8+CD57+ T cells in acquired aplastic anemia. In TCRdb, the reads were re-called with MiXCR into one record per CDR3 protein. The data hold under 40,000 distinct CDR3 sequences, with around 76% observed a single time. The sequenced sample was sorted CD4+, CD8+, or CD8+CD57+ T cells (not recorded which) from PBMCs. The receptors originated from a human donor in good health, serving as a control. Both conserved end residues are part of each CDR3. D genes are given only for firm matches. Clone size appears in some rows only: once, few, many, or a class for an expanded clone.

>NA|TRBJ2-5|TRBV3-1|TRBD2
CASTGTTRGETQYF
TGTGCCAGCACGGGGACTACGCGGGGAGAGACCCAGTACTTC
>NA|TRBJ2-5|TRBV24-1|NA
CATSDSWTKETQYF
TGTGCCACCAGTGATTCCTGGACAAAAGAGACCCAGTACTTC
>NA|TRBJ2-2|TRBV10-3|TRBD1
CATMPGPGQVGELFF
TGTGCCACGATGCCCGGGCCCGGACAGGTTGGGGAGCTGTTTTTT
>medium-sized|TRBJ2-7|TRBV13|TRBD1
CASSLVYTGVSYEQYF
TGTGCCAGCAGCCTCGTTTACACAGGGGTGTCCTACGAGCAGTACTTC
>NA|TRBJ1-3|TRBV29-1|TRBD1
CSATTGRGNGNTIYF
TGCAGCGCTACGACAGGGAGGGGTAATGGAAACACCATATATTTT
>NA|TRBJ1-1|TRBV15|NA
CATSTRLNTEAFF
TGTGCCACCAGCACGAGATTGAACACTGAAGCTTTCTTT
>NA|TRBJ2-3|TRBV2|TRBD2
CASSRAGVSDTQYF
TGTGCCAGCAGTAGAGCGGGAGTTTCAGATACGCAGTATTTT
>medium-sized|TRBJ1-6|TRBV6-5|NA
CASSSDGYNSPLHF
TGTGCCAGCAGTTCGGACGGGTATAATTCACCCCTCCACTTT
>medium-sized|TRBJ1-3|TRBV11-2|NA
CASSLDPSGNTIYF
TGTGCCAGCAGCTTAGACCCCTCTGGAAACACCATATATTTT
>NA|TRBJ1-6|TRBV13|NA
CASNREVNSPLHF
TGTGCCAGCAACAGGGAAGTTAATTCACCCCTCCACTTT
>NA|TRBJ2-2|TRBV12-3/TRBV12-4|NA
CASRGMVGTTGELFF
TGTGCCAGTAGGGGGATGGTAGGGACCACCGGGGAGCTGTTTTTT
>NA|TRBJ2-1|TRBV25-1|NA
CASSENGEHNEQFF
TGTGCCAGCAGTGAAAATGGGGAACACAATGAGCAGTTCTTC
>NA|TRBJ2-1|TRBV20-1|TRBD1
CSATTGTGNYNEQFF
TGCAGTGCTACCACCGGGACAGGGAATTACAATGAGCAGTTCTTC
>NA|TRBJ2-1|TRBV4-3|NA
CASSHLGRYNEQFF
TGCGCCAGCAGCCACCTAGGCAGATACAATGAGCAGTTCTTC
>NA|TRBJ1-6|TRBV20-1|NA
CSARAENSNSPLHF
TGCAGTGCTAGGGCAGAAAATAGTAATTCACCCCTCCACTTT
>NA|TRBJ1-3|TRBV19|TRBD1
CASRGQGRSAIYF
TGTGCCAGTAGAGGACAGGGCAGATCCGCCATATATTTT
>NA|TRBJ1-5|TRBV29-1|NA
CSVKGLGNQPQHF
TGCAGCGTCAAGGGACTGGGCAATCAGCCCCAGCATTTT
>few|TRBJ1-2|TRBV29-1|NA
CSALEQANYGYTF
TGCAGCGCCCTCGAGCAAGCTAACTATGGCTACACCTTC
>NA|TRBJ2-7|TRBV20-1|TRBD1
CSARDLGQGSHEQYF
TGCAGTGCTAGAGATCTGGGACAGGGGAGCCACGAGCAGTACTTC
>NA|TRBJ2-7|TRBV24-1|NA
CASSIRGEQYF
TGTGCCAGCAGTATCAGGGGCGAGCAGTACTTC
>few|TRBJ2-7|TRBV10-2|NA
CASSGGGTTFYEQYF
TGCGCCAGCAGTGGAGGGGGGACGACCTTCTACGAGCAGTACTTC
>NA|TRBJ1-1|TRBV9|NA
CASSVDGNTEAFF
TGTGCCAGCAGCGTCGACGGGAACACTGAAGCTTTCTTT
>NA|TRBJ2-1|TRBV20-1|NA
CSAARGGSYNEQFF
TGCAGTGCCGCGCGGGGCGGCTCCTACAATGAGCAGTTCTTC
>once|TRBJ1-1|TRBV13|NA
CASSLDPGRRNTEAFF
TGTGCCAGCAGCTTGGACCCCGGGCGGAGGAACACTGAAGCTTTCTTT
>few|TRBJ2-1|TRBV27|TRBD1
CASKFGTGATSEQFF
TGTGCCAGTAAGTTCGGGACAGGGGCGACGAGTGAGCAGTTCTTC
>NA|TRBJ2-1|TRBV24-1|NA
CATSDRRGRNNEQFF
TGTGCCACCAGTGACCGCCGGGGACGCAACAATGAGCAGTTCTTC
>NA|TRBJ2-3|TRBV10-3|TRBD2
CAISAGTSGDSDTQYF
TGTGCCATCAGTGCCGGGACTAGCGGGGACTCAGATACGCAGTATTTT
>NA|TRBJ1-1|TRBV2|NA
CASRGGVKGNTEAFF
TGTGCCAGCAGGGGGGGAGTCAAGGGGAACACTGAAGCTTTCTTT
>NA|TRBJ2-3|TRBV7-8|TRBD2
CASSSTSGGGTDTQYF
TGTGCCAGCAGCTCGACTAGCGGGGGGGGCACAGATACGCAGTATTTT
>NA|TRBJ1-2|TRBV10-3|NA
CATRSQGPYGYTF
TGTGCCACCCGAAGCCAGGGGCCCTATGGCTACACCTTC
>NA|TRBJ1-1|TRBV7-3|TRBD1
CASSYRTGRNTEAFF
TGTGCCAGCAGCTATCGGACAGGGAGGAACACTGAAGCTTTCTTT
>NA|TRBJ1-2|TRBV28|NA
CASSVKGYGYTF
TGTGCCAGCAGCGTAAAAGGTTATGGCTACACCTTC
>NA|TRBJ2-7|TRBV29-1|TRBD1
CSAGNRGYEQYF
TGCAGCGCCGGGAACAGGGGCTACGAGCAGTACTTC
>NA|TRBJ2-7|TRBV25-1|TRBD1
CASSDGTDSGEQYF
TGTGCCAGCAGTGACGGGACAGATTCTGGAGAGCAGTACTTC
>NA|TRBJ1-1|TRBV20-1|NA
CSARGPVNTEAFF
TGCAGTGCTAGGGGACCGGTTAACACTGAAGCTTTCTTT
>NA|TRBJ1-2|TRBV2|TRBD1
CASRPVRTGSTF
TGTGCCAGCAGGCCCGTGAGGACAGGTTCCACCTTC
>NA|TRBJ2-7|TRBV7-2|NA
CASTSSERGTYEQYF
TGTGCCAGCACATCATCTGAGCGAGGGACCTACGAGCAGTACTTC
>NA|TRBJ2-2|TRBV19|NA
CASSHPTGELFF
TGTGCCAGTAGTCACCCCACCGGGGAGCTGTTTTTT
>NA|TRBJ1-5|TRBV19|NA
CASTPTGISNQPQHF
TGTGCCAGTACCCCAACAGGGATTAGCAATCAGCCCCAGCATTTT
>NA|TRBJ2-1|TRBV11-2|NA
CASSLPGRRHNEQFF
TGTGCCAGCAGCTTACCAGGACGGAGGCACAATGAGCAGTTCTTC
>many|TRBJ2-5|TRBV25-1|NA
CASSEPPDGSEETQYF
TGTGCCAGCAGTGAACCCCCTGATGGGAGTGAAGAGACCCAGTACTTC
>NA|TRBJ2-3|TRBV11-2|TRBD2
CASSVEGLAGADTQYF
TGTGCCAGCAGCGTAGAGGGACTAGCGGGGGCAGATACGCAGTATTTT
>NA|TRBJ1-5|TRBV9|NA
CASSPGGQQNQPQHF
TGTGCCAGCAGCCCCGGTGGACAGCAAAATCAGCCCCAGCATTTT
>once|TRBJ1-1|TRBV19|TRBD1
CASSAQGDGTEAFF
TGTGCCAGTAGTGCACAGGGGGATGGCACTGAAGCTTTCTTT
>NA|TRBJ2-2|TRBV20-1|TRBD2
CSATAAGGGTGELFF
TGCAGTGCGACCGCAGCGGGAGGGGGCACCGGGGAGCTGTTTTTT
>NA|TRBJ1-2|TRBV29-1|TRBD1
CSVSDRGGYGYTF
TGCAGCGTCTCCGACAGGGGAGGGTATGGCTACACCTTC
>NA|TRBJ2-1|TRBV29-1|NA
CSVESGPSMYNEQFF
TGCAGCGTTGAATCTGGGCCCAGTATGTACAATGAGCAGTTCTTC
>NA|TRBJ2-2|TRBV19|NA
CASSIGGSNTGELFF
TGTGCCAGTAGTATCGGGGGCAGTAACACCGGGGAGCTGTTTTTT
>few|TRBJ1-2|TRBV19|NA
CASSAAGRQTF
TGTGCCAGTAGTGCCGCGGGACGGCAGACCTTC
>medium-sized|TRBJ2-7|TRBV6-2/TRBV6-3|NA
CASSYSASERVYEQYF
TGTGCCAGCAGTTACTCGGCGTCCGAGCGGGTCTACGAGCAGTACTTC
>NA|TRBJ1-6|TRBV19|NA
CASGGQGNYNSPLHF
TGTGCCAGTGGTGGCCAGGGAAACTATAATTCACCCCTCCACTTT
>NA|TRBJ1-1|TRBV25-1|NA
CASKEGEGMNTEAFF
TGTGCCAGCAAAGAGGGGGAGGGAATGAACACTGAAGCTTTCTTT
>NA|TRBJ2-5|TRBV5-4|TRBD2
CASSFGRLAVEQETQYF
TGTGCCAGCAGCTTCGGACGACTAGCGGTCGAACAAGAGACCCAGTACTTC
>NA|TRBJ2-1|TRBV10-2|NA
CASTGHYNEQFF
TGCGCCAGTACAGGGCACTACAATGAGCAGTTCTTC
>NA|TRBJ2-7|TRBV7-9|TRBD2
CAAGGSYEQYF
TGTGCCGCGGGAGGGTCCTACGAGCAGTACTTC
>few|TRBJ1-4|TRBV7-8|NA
CASSVSGGEKLFF
TGTGCCAGCAGCGTGAGCGGTGGTGAAAAACTGTTTTTT
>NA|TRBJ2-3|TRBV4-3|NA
CASSQWGSTDTQYF
TGCGCCAGCAGCCAATGGGGGTCCACAGATACGCAGTATTTT
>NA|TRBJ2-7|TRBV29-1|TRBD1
CSVRDRNPEQYF
TGCAGCGTCAGGGACAGAAATCCCGAGCAGTACTTC